This T cell receptor beta chain is drawn from a study of blood T cell repertoires in COVID-19. V shed 2 bases, J shed 2 bases, and the junction held 0 bases outside the gene matches. The CDR3 is 14 residues long. CDR1 ENHRY and CDR2 SYGVKD come from the germline V gene. The table came from immunoSEQ multiplex PCR; TCRdb's copy has only in-frame clones and leaves some out. This table has under 300,000 clones, around 90% appearing once. The specimen was PBMCs or T cells enriched from blood (not recorded which). This chain connects TRBV10-3 to TRBJ2-7; TRBD1 matches 10 bases. The receptor was derived from a woman in her 30s with acute COVID-19. The CDR3 DNA reads as TGTGCCATCAGTGAGGACAGGGGGCCCTACGAGCAGTACTTC. It yields the protein CAISEDRGPYEQYF.